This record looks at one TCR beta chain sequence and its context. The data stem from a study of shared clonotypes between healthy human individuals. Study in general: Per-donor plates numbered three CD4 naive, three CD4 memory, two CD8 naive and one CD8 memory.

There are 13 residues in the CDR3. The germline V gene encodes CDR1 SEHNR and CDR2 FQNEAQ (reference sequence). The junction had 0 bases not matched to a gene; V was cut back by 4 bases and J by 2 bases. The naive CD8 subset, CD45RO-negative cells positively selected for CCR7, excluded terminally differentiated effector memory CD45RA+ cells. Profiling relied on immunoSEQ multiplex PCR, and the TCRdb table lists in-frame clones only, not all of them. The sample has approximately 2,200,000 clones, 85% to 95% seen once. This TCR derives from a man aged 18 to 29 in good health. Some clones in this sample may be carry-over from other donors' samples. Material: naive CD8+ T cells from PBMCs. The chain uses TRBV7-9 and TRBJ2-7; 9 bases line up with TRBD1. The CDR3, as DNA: TGTGCCAGCAGCTGGGACAGGGCCTACGAGCAGTACTTC. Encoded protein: CASSWDRAYEQYF.